The clone carrying this TCR beta chain was detected ten times or more. This sample stems from a study of T cells in Graves' hyperthyroidism and ophthalmopathy. Amplification yielded TCR beta CDR3 regions, with RNA transcripts as the source. Carried out on the TCR CDR3, a first-round RT-PCR used the HTBI primer set. TCRdb analysed the multiplex PCR reads with MiXCR anew, one entry per CDR3 protein. The sample consists of about 560,000 distinct CDR3 sequences, approximately 16% of them appearing once. Exclusion followed for patients with uncontrolled infection, other autoimmune disease, pregnancy or lactation. This clonotype was sampled from a woman younger than 30 with Graves' hyperthyroidism. The sample comprised blood.

CDR3 bases: TGTGCCAGCAGCTTAGCGGGACACAGCAGTGATGAGCAGTTCTTC. Protein: CASSLAGHSSDEQFF. The chain carries TRBV7-9 and TRBJ2-1; a weak D match, TRBD1 (6 bases). V dropped 0 bases and J dropped 8 bases, with 14 bases sitting between them. There are 15 residues in the CDR3. CDR1 SEHNR and CDR2 FQNEAQ come from the germline V gene (reference sequence).